The subject of this entry is one T cell receptor (beta chain). Its matching antigen is unknown. The CDR3 loop spans 12 amino acids. The V end was cut by 8 bases, the J end by 0 bases, with 9 bases between. Germline V gives CDR1 SGDLS, CDR2 YYNGEE. Then a second PCR, running roughly 7 to 12 cycles, was carried out with a sample-barcoded 5' primer and a J-beta primer mix. TCRdb passed the 5' RACE reads through MiXCR, listing each CDR3 protein once. The table lists 780,000 or so distinct CDR3 sequences, 56% of them singletons, with around 24% in the top ten. These data come from a study of blood T cells in healthy people across ages. Broader study findings: Estimates of total diversity, which came from one million sequenced T cells, were considered to be underestimates. Possibly confounding the expanded clonotype changes was the fact that donor CMV status was unknown.

Russia was home to the donors, healthy Caucasian individuals aged about 6 to 90. This sequence joins TRBV9 and TRBJ2-7, with D perhaps assigned TRBD1 or TRBD2 (5 bases each). The TCR sequence derives from a middle-aged man in good health. Sample: blood. Here the CDR3 DNA reads TGTGCCAGTGAGGGGAGCTCCTACGAGCAGTACTTC. Translating it yields CASEGSSYEQYF.